These T cell receptor beta chains were read from a single sample in a study of beta chain features in type 1 diabetes. Libraries were prepared by immunoSEQ multiplex PCR; TCRdb keeps only in-frame clonotypes and omits some of them. The sample yields about 250,000 clones, roughly 15% seen once. Sample: naive CD4+ T cells from blood. These receptors originate from a woman aged 40 to 50 in good health. Each CDR3 is given without its conserved first and last residue.

TRBV6-1	TRBJ2-7	11	AGSGSLTYEQY
TRBV5-4	TRBJ2-7	12	ASSLRGTSYEQY
TRBV27	TRBJ1-5	11	ASSLEAFQPQH
TRBV29-1	TRBJ1-2	11	SSEGQGARGYT
TRBV6-6	TRBJ1-2	11	ASSYYRGDGYT
TRBV4-3	TRBJ2-5	14	ASSTNLLAQGETQY
TRBV18	TRBJ1-3	12	ASSPTGDGNTIY
TRBV7-2	TRBJ1-5	13	ASSLGQGLGQPQH
TRBV7-2	TRBJ2-7	11	ASSSRGGYEQY
TRBV29-1	TRBJ1-1	10	SVEVGRPEAF
TRBV18	TRBJ2-7	13	ASSPSRGTVYEQY
TRBV2	TRBJ1-5	12	ATTRDSGNQPQH
TRBV5-4	TRBJ1-5	13	ASSFDRGLPQPQH
TRBV2	TRBJ2-5	9	ASHRGETQY
TRBV2	TRBJ1-1	11	ASSDEANTEAF
TRBV7-2	TRBJ1-1	12	ASSLGARNTEAF
TRBV29-1	TRBJ1-5	11	SVKAAVDQPQH
TRBV7-9	TRBJ1-1	12	ASSQIVSGTEAF
TRBV6-5	TRBJ2-5	14	ASSYSWVRGLETQY
TRBV27	TRBJ1-1	12	ASSPQEFNTEAF
TRBV19	TRBJ2-2	13	ASTHWRGGPGELF
TRBV7-9	TRBJ2-3	13	ASSLAPGGTDTQY
TRBV6-1	TRBJ2-7	11	ASSEARTGGQY
TRBV4-1	TRBJ1-1	18	ASSQEGGGTIGGGLRAAF
TRBV19	TRBJ2-3	11	ASSGGGPDTQY
TRBV5-1	TRBJ2-7	11	ASSSEVIGEQY
TRBV11-3	TRBJ2-7	11	ASSFSGGDEQY
TRBV2	TRBJ1-2	12	ASRDRGALGGYT
TRBV6-4	TRBJ2-7	11	ASSDTGVSEQY
TRBV18	TRBJ2-7	13	ASSPKRGPGYEQY
TRBV4-1	TRBJ1-4	11	ASSQATERKLF
TRBV7-6	TRBJ1-4	11	ASSLGQNEKLF
TRBV7-9	TRBJ2-7	13	ASSSVLASTDEQY
TRBV6-5	TRBJ2-2	9	ASSTARELF
TRBV7-8	TRBJ2-1	14	ASSPHRDRALNEQF
TRBV18	TRBJ2-2	15	ASSPLIGQGRIGAVF
TRBV18	TRBJ2-5	12	ASSPLAAQETQY
TRBV7-9	TRBJ2-3	14	ASSPVRAASTDTQY
TRBV19	TRBJ1-1	15	ASTRGGVVALNTEAF
TRBV10-3	TRBJ2-1	20	AISGRIIGTSGGYSSYNEQF
TRBV7-2	TRBJ2-7	12	ASSQPGLQYEQY
TRBV9	TRBJ1-1	12	ASSVHWRETAAF
TRBV2	TRBJ1-3	11	ASELLSGNTIY
TRBV18	TRBJ2-5	14	ASSPATGGFGETQY
TRBV5-1	TRBJ1-4	13	ASSLAHATNEKLF
TRBV27	TRBJ2-1	11	ASSLRQENEQF
TRBV5-4	TRBJ2-7	11	ASSFDGEGEQY
TRBV6-5	TRBJ2-5	13	ASSYEPAAGETQY